Below, 23 T cell receptor beta chains from the same sample are listed, as sequenced in a study of T cells in Graves' hyperthyroidism and ophthalmopathy. What was amplified from RNA transcripts were TCR beta CDR3 regions. The HTBI primer set served for first-round RT-PCR of the TCR CDR3. A single record per CDR3 protein comes from TCRdb applying MiXCR to the multiplex PCR reads. The data hold 660,000 or so distinct CDR3 sequences, with around 21% observed a single time. Specimen: blood. These receptors all come from a man in his thirties or forties with Graves' ophthalmopathy.

This clonotype was recorded once. A read error may explain this, as a much larger clone is one base away. V and J are TRBV7-2 and TRBJ1-2; D gene ambiguous. This CDR3 is 15 amino acids long. Germline values: CDR1 SGHTA, CDR2 FQGNSA. This CDR3 reads CASSLEDWSNYGYAF. The CDR3 coding sequence is TGTGCCAGCAGCTTAGAGGACTGGTCTAACTATGGCTACGCCTTC. The full variable domain, rest sourced from reference TRBV7-2 and TRBJ1-2, is GAGVSQSPSNKVTEKGKDVELRCDPISGHTALYWYRQSLGQGLEFLIYFQGNSAPDKSGLPSDRFSAERTGGSVSTLTIQRTQQEDSAVYLCASSLEDWSNYGYAFGSGTRLTVV.

The V call is TRBV4-3, the J call TRBJ2-1; D remains ambiguous. The V gene's germline CDR1 is LGHNA and CDR2 YSLEER. This CDR3 comprises 15 residues. Trimming stripped 0 bases from V and 10 bases from J, with 16 bases between. The CDR3 region has the DNA TGCGCCAGCAGCCAAGAAATTGCGGCCCCCAAGGAGCAGTTCTTC. This translates into CASSQEIAAPKEQFF.

J is TRBJ2-2 and V is TRBV12-3 or TRBV12-4; 9 positions agree with TRBD1. This CDR3 comprises 17 residues. V shed 3 bases, J shed 7 bases, and the junction held 12 bases outside the gene matches. CDR3 protein: CASSFYRSGTGIGELFF. The CDR3 DNA is TGTGCCAGCAGTTTCTACCGATCCGGGACAGGGATCGGGGAGCTGTTTTTT.

The chain carries TRBV14 and TRBJ2-1, with 9 bases lining up with TRBD2. Per the germline V gene, CDR1 is SGHDN and CDR2 is FVKESK. This CDR3 has 18 residues. V gave up 0 bases and J gave up 7 bases; unmatched junction bases: 13. CDR3 sequence reads: CASSQDEVAGGPRNEQFF. In DNA form, the CDR3 reads TGTGCCAGCAGCCAAGATGAAGTTGCGGGAGGGCCTAGGAATGAGCAGTTCTTC.

This clonotype appeared a few times. This chain connects TRBV9 to TRBJ2-1; either TRBD1 or TRBD2 may fit D (5 bases each). Germline V gene lookup returns CDR1 SGDLS and CDR2 YYNGEE. Trimming pared 1 base from V and 5 bases from J, leaving 13 bases between. The length of the CDR3 is 15 residues. The CDR3 nucleotides are TGTGCCAGCAGCGTACGAGGGTCAGGGCACAATGAGCAGTTCTTC. It yields the protein CASSVRGSGHNEQFF.

The gene calls are TRBV27 and TRBJ2-5, with D perhaps being TRBD1 or TRBD2 (5 bases each). Per germline, CDR1 MNHEY and CDR2 SMNVEV (reference sequence). The CDR3 spans 14 residues. V was clipped by 3 bases and J by 6 bases, with 14 bases between them. The CDR3 loop reads CASSLTAGTKTQYF. The CDR3 DNA sequence: TGTGCCAGCAGTTTGACGGCAGGGACGAAGACCCAGTACTTC.

The rearrangement uses TRBV5-1 and TRBJ2-7; 8 positions agree with TRBD2. Trimming took 5 bases from V and 6 from J; bases not matched to a gene: 16. The CDR3 has 16 amino acids. Germline CDR1 SGHRS, CDR2 YFSETQ. CDR3 protein: CASSLRGPAGAVEQYF. CDR3 in DNA: TGCGCCAGCAGTTTGAGAGGACCAGCGGGAGCCGTCGAGCAGTACTTC.

The chain carries TRBV12-3 or TRBV12-4 and TRBJ2-7, with TRBD2 as a possible D gene (6 bases). The CDR3 has 14 amino acids. V lost 4 bases to trimming and J lost 3 bases, with 13 bases between them. CDR3 in amino acids: CASSSNLAYYEQYF. The CDR3 DNA is TGTGCCAGCAGTTCAAATCTAGCGTACTACGAGCAGTACTTC.

This clonotype came up many times. V is TRBV3-1 and J is TRBJ2-7, with D perhaps TRBD1 (6 bases). Per the germline V gene, CDR1 is LGHDT and CDR2 is YNNKEL (reference sequence). V was shortened by 0 bases and J by 0 bases, with 18 bases between the two germline ends. The CDR3 is made up of 18 amino acids. CDR3 bases: TGTGCCAGCAGCCAAGAACCGACAGGACCATTTAGCTCCTACGAGCAGTACTTC. It translates to CASSQEPTGPFSSYEQYF.

This clonotype was seen just once. J is TRBJ2-3 and V is TRBV28, with D uncertain. The CDR3 consists of 15 residues. In germline, CDR1 is MDHEN, CDR2 SYDVKM. The V end was cut by 5 bases, the J end by 1 base, with 13 bases between. The CDR3 loop is CASSITFGGTDTQYF. In DNA, the CDR3 is TGTGCCAGCAGTATAACCTTTGGCGGCACAGATACGCAGTATTTT. Drawing the rest from reference TRBV28 and TRBJ2-3, the complete variable domain is DVKVTQSSRYLVKRTGEKVFLECVQDMDHENMFWYRQDPGLGLRLIYFSYDVKMKEKGDIPEGYSVSREKKERFSLILESASTNQTSMYLCASSITFGGTDTQYFGPGTRLTVL.

Only a few counts were recorded for this clonotype. The V call is TRBV20-1, the J call TRBJ2-1, with 16 positions matching TRBD2. The CDR3 runs to 15 residues. CDR1 and CDR2 from the germline V gene are DFQATT and SNEGSKA (reference sequence). Trimming removed 2 bases from V and 9 bases from J; junction bases left unmatched: 4. CDR3 sequence (DNA): TGCAGTGCTAGATCCGGGACTAGCGGGAGGGGTGAGCAGTTCTTC. This codes for CSARSGTSGRGEQFF.

The table lists this clonotype with many counts. The chain joins TRBV27 to TRBJ1-2; 8 bases fit TRBD1. The CDR3 has 14 amino acids. Germline V gene lookup returns CDR1 MNHEY and CDR2 SMNVEV (reference sequence). V lost 5 bases, J lost 3 bases, and 5 bases stayed unmatched. The CDR3 sequence: CASSGQGAYYGYTF. CDR3 DNA sequence: TGTGCCAGCAGTGGCCAGGGGGCATACTATGGCTACACCTTC.

At least ten counts were recorded for this clonotype. The rearrangement links TRBV20-1 to TRBJ2-5; a possible D gene is TRBD1 (5 bases). Germline CDR1 DFQATT, CDR2 SNEGSKA (reference sequence). The CDR3 has 11 residues. Trimming pared 6 bases from V and 5 bases from J, leaving 10 bases between. This CDR3 is CSAPAGETQYF. The CDR3 region has the DNA TGCAGTGCACCGGCAGGGGAGACCCAGTACTTC.

This clonotype appeared once. The rearrangement links TRBV20-1 to TRBJ2-7; D is perhaps TRBD1 (6 bases). The CDR3 runs to 14 residues. Germline lookup yields CDR1 DFQATT and CDR2 SNEGSKA (reference sequence). V was trimmed by 6 bases and J by 1 base, leaving 16 bases between them. This CDR3 is CSASSGTQSYEQYF. The CDR3 region has the DNA TGCAGTGCATCATCCGGGACACAATCCTACGAGCAGTACTTC.

About this clonotype itself: A single base separates this from a much larger clone, so it may be a read error. The chain recombines TRBV5-6 with TRBJ2-7; TRBD1 agrees at 11 bases. The CDR3 is 14 residues long. V was pared by 3 bases and J by 4 bases, with 3 bases of the junction left unmatched. Per the germline V gene, CDR1 is SGHDT and CDR2 is YYEEEE. CDR3 region: CASSWGQGGYEQYF. The CDR3 nucleotides read TGTGCCAGCAGCTGGGGACAGGGGGGATACGAGCAGTACTTC.

Turning to this clonotype: The junction differs from germline at one of its ends, possibly a read error. This chain connects TRBV7-7 to TRBJ1-2; unclear D gene. The CDR3 is 13 residues long. The germline V gene has CDR1 SSHAT and CDR2 FNYEAQ (reference sequence). The CDR3: CASSLAQYSGYTF. In nucleotides, the CDR3 is TGTGCTAGCAGCTTAGCGCAATACTCCGGCTACACCTTC.

There are many counts of this clonotype. This chain connects TRBV6-2 or TRBV6-3 to TRBJ2-2, with 8 bases identical to TRBD2. V was pared by 2 bases and J by 0 bases, with 2 bases of the junction left unmatched. The CDR3 is 16 amino acids. Germline CDR1 reads MNHEY; CDR2 reads SVGEGT. The CDR3 sequence: CASSYSSGANTGELFF. The CDR3 bases are TGTGCCAGCAGTTACAGTAGCGGGGCGAACACCGGGGAGCTGTTTTTT.

At least ten counts were recorded for this clonotype. This sequence joins TRBV30 and TRBJ2-7; D is perhaps TRBD1 or TRBD2 (5 bases each). The CDR3 is 14 amino acids. Germline V lookup: CDR1 GTSNPN, CDR2 SVGIG (reference sequence). V gave up 4 bases and J gave up 4 bases, with 17 bases separating them. The DNA for the CDR3 is TGTGCCTGGATGAGGGGCGGAGCGGAGTACGAGCAGTACTTC. Its protein is CAWMRGGAEYEQYF.

V is TRBV9 and J is TRBJ2-1; 10 nucleotides line up with TRBD1. After removal of 3 bases from V and 4 bases from J, the junction contained 4 bases not matched to a gene. There are 15 residues in the CDR3. Per the germline V gene, CDR1 is SGDLS and CDR2 is YYNGEE. The CDR3 coding sequence is TGTGCCAGCAGCGCCGGACAGGGGGAGTACAATGAGCAGTTCTTC. Amino acid sequence: CASSAGQGEYNEQFF.

V and J are TRBV7-9 and TRBJ2-7; 7 positions match TRBD2. Germline V lookup: CDR1 SEHNR, CDR2 FQNEAQ (reference sequence). CDR3 size: 15 residues. J gave up 4 bases and V 7 bases, and 13 bases lay outside the gene matches. The CDR3 protein is CASTLGLERGYEQYF. DNA of the CDR3: TGTGCCAGCACCTTGGGGTTGGAGCGGGGATACGAGCAGTACTTC.

The genes are TRBV2 and TRBJ1-4; 9 positions agree with TRBD1. The CDR3 has 15 residues. J lost 5 bases, V lost 6 bases, and 7 bases had no gene match. Germline V gene data show CDR1 as SNHLY and CDR2 as FYNNEI. The CDR3, as DNA: TGTGCCAGCAGCCTGACAGGGGGGTTGAATGAAAAACTGTTTTTT. Its translation is CASSLTGGLNEKLFF.

The chain is built from TRBV15 and TRBJ1-5; no definite D call. V lost 0 bases, J lost 0 bases, and 9 bases lay in between. The CDR3 has 16 amino acids. CDR1 is LNHNV and CDR2 is YYDKDF in the germline V gene (reference sequence). For the CDR3, the DNA is TGTGCCACCAGCAGAGATCAGGTGTATAGCAATCAGCCCCAGCATTTT. This encodes CATSRDQVYSNQPQHF.

This clonotype was picked up a small number of times. The CDR3 DNA reads as TGTGCCATCAGTGAGTCGGCGGGAGGGCCCTACAATGAGCAGTTCTTC. It translates to CAISESAGGPYNEQFF. V usage is TRBV10-3 and J usage is TRBJ2-1, with 9 bases that match TRBD2. Germline lookup yields CDR1 ENHRY and CDR2 SYGVKD. The V segment lost 0 bases and the J segment 2 bases; nucleotides outside the gene matches: 2. CDR3 length equals 16 residues.